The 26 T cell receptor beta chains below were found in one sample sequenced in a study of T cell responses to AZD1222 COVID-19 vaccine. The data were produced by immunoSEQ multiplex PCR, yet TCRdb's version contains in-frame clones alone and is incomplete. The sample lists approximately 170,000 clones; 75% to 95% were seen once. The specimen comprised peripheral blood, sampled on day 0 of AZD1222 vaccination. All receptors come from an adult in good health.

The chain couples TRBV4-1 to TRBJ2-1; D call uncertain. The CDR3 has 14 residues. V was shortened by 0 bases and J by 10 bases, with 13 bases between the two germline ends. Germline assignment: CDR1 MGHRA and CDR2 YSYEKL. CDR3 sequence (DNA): TGCGCCAGCAGCCAAGAATTGGCGGTAAGCGAGCAGTTCTTC. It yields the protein CASSQELAVSEQFF.

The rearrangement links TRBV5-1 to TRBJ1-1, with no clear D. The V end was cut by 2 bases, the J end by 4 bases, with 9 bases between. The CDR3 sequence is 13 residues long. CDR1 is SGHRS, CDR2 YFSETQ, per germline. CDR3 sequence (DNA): TGCGCCAGCAGCTTTACCGGTGGCACTGAAGCTTTCTTT. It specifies CASSFTGGTEAFF.

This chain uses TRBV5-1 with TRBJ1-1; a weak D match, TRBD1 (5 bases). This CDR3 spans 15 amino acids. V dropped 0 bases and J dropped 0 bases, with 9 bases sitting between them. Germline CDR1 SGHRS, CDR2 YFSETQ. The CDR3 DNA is TGCGCCAGCAGCTTGGGCCGGGGCATGAACACTGAAGCTTTCTTT. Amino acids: CASSLGRGMNTEAFF. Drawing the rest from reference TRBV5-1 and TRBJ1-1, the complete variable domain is KAGVTQTPRYLIKTRGQQVTLSCSPISGHRSVSWYQQTPGQGLQFLFEYFSETQRNKGNFPGRFSGRQFSNSRSEMNVSTLELGDSALYLCASSLGRGMNTEAFFGQGTRLTVV.

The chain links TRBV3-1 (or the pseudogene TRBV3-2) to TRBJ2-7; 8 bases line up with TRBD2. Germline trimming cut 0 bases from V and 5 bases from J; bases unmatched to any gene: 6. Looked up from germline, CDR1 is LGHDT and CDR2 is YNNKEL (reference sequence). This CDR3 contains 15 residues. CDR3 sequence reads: CASSQDPGLDHEQYF. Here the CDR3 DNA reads TGTGCCAGCAGCCAAGATCCGGGACTAGACCACGAGCAGTACTTC.

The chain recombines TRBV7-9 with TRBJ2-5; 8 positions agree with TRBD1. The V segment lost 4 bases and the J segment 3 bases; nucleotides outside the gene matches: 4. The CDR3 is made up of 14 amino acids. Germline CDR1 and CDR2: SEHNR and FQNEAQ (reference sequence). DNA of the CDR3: TGTGCCAGCAGCTCAATGGACAGGGAAGAGACCCAGTACTTC. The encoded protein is CASSSMDREETQYF.

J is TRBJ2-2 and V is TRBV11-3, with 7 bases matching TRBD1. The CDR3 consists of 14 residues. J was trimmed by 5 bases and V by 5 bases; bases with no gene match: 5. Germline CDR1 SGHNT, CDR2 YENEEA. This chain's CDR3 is CASSPRQGTGELFF. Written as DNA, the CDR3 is TGTGCCAGCAGCCCCCGACAGGGAACCGGGGAGCTGTTTTTT. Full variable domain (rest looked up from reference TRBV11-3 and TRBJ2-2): EAGVVQSPRYKIIEKKQPVAFWCNPISGHNTLYWYLQNLGQGPELLIRYENEEAVDDSQLPKDRFSAERLKGVDSTLKIQPAELGDSAVYLCASSPRQGTGELFFGEGSRLTVL.

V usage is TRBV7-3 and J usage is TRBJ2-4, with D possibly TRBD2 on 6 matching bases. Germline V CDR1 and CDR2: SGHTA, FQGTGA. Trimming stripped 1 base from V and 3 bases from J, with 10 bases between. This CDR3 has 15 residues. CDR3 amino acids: CASSLRGGIKNIQYF. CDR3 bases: TGTGCCAGCAGCTTAAGAGGCGGGATCAAAAACATTCAGTACTTC.

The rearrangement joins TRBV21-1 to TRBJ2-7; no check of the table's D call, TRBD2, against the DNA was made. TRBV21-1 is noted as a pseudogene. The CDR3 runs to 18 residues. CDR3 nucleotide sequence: TGTGCCAGCAGCAAAGAACAGCGGGAGAGCGGCCGGGCCGACGAGCAGTACTTC. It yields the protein CASSKEQRESGRADEQYF.

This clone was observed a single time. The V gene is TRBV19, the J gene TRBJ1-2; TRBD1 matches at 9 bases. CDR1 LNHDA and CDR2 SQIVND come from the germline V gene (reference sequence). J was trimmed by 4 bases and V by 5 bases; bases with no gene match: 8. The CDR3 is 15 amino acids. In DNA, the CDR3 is TGTGCCAGTAGTTCCCCGGGACAGGGAAGCTATGGCTACACCTTC. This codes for CASSSPGQGSYGYTF. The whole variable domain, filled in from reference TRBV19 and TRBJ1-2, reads DGGITQSPKYLFRKEGQNVTLSCEQNLNHDAMYWYRQDPGQGLRLIYYSQIVNDFQKGDIAEGYSVSREKKESFPLTVTSAQKNPTAFYLCASSSPGQGSYGYTFGSGTRLTVV.

The CDR3 region is CASSLGLGMGSGANVLTF. The CDR3, as DNA: TGTGCCAGCAGCTTAGGTTTGGGGATGGGGTCTGGGGCCAACGTCCTGACTTTC. The chain employs TRBV11-3 and TRBJ2-6; unclear D gene. Germline CDR1 is SGHNT and CDR2 is YENEEA. V dropped 1 base and J dropped 1 base, with 14 bases sitting between them. The CDR3 loop spans 18 amino acids.

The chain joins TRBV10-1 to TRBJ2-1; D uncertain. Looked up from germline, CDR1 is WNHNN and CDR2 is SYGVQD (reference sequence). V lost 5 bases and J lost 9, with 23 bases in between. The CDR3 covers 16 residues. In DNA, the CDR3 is TGCGCCAGCAGTCGATTGGGGAAAGGTGCGCGTCGTGAGCAGTTCTTC. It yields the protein CASSRLGKGARREQFF.

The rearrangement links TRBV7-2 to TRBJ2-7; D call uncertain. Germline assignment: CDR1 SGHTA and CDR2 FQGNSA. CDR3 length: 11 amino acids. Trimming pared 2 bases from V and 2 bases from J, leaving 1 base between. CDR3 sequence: CASSLTYEQYF. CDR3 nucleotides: TGTGCCAGCAGCTTAACCTACGAGCAGTACTTC.

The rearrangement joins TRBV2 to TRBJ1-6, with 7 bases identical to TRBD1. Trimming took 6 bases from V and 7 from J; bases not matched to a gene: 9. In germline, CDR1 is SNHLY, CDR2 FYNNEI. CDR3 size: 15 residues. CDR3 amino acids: CASSVRTGENSPLHF. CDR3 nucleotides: TGTGCCAGCAGCGTCCGGACAGGTGAAAATTCACCCCTCCACTTT.

The CDR3: CSADLQNTEAFF. For the CDR3, the DNA is TGCAGCGCTGATCTACAGAACACTGAAGCTTTCTTT. The rearrangement links TRBV29-1 to TRBJ1-1; D gene ambiguous. CDR3 length equals 12 residues. Germline V gene sequence: CDR1 SQVTM, CDR2 ANQGSEA. Between the trimmed V and J ends, which lost 7 bases and 1 base, there was a span of 10 bases.

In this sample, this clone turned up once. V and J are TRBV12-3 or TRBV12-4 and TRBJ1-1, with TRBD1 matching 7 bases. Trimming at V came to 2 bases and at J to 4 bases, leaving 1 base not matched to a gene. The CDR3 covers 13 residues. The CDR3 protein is CASSLQGGTEAFF. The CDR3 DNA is TGTGCCAGCAGTTTACAGGGGGGCACTGAAGCTTTCTTT.

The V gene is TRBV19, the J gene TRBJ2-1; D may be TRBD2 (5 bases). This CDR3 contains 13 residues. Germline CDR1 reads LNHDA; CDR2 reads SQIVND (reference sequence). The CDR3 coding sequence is TGTGCGTCCGGGAACTACCACCGGGGTGAGCAGTTCTTC. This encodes CASGNYHRGEQFF.

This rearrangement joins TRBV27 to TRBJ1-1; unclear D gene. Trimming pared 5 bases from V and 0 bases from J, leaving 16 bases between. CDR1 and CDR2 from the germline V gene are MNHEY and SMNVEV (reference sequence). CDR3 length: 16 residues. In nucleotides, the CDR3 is TGTGCCAGCAGTCCTAGGTTTGGACCGTTGAACACTGAAGCTTTCTTT. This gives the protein CASSPRFGPLNTEAFF.

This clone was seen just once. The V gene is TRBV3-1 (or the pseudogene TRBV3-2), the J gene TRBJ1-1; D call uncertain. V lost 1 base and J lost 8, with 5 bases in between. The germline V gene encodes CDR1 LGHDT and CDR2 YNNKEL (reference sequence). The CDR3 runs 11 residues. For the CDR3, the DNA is TGTGCCAGCAGCCAAGCAGAGGAAGCTTTCTTT. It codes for CASSQAEEAFF.

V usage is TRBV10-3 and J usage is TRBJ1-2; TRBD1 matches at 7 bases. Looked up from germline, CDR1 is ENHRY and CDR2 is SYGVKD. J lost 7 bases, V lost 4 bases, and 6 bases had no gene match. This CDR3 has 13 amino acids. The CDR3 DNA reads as TGTGCCATCAGTGGCCTTCAGGGGGGTGGCTACACCTTC. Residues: CAISGLQGGGYTF.

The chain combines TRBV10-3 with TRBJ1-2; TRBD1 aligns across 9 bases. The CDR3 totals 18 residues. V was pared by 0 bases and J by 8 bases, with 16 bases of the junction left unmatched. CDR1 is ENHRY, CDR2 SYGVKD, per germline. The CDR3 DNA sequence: TGTGCCATCAGTGAGTCTCGAAAAGGGGACAGGGTGGCCAGGGGCTACACCTTC. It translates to CAISESRKGDRVARGYTF.

CDR3 in DNA: TGTGCCAGCAGCTTGAGGGGGAGTGGTACTGAAGCTTTCTTT. This codes for CASSLRGSGTEAFF. The gene calls are TRBV5-6 and TRBJ1-1, with TRBD1 as a possible D gene (6 bases). CDR1 is SGHDT, CDR2 YYEEEE, per germline. V shed 1 base and J shed 5 bases, with 12 bases lying between them. The CDR3 is 14 residues long.

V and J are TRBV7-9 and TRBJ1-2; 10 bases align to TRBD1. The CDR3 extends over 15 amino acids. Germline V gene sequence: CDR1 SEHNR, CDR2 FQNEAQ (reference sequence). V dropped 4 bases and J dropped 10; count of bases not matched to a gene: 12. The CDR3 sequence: CASSSRPGQGNFYTF. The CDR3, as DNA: TGTGCCAGCAGCTCGCGTCCGGGACAGGGGAACTTCTACACCTTC.

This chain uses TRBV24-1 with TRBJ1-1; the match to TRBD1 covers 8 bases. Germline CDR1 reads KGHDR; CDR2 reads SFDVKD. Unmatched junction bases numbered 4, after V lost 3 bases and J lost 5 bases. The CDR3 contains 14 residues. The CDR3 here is CATSDGQGPTEAFF. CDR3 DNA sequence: TGTGCCACCAGTGATGGACAGGGACCAACTGAAGCTTTCTTT.

The CDR3 coding sequence is TGTGCCAGCAGCTTCGACAGGAGCAATCAGCCCCAGCATTTT. This gives the protein CASSFDRSNQPQHF. This chain connects TRBV7-2 to TRBJ1-5; the D gene is possibly TRBD1 (6 bases). Germline values: CDR1 SGHTA, CDR2 FQGNSA. The V and J ends lost 3 bases and 1 base respectively, with 7 bases between them. CDR3 size: 14 residues.

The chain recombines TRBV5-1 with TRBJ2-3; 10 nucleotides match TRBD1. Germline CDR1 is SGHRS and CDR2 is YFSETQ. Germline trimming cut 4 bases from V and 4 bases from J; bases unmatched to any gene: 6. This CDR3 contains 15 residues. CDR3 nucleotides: TGCGCCAGCAGCCTCCGGGACAGGGGCCCAGATACGCAGTATTTT. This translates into CASSLRDRGPDTQYF.

The CDR3 coding sequence is TGTGCCATCAGTGATTCGTCTAGCGGGAGGCCTCGCTACGAGCAGTACTTC. Amino acid sequence: CAISDSSSGRPRYEQYF. The chain joins TRBV10-3 to TRBJ2-7; 11 nucleotides line up with TRBD2. This CDR3 is 17 amino acids long. CDR1 ENHRY and CDR2 SYGVKD come from the germline V gene. V was pared by 3 bases and J by 3 bases, with 10 bases of the junction left unmatched.